These 16 T cell receptor beta chains were sequenced from one sample in a study of cytomegalovirus exposure and HLA in healthy donors (dated by TCRdb to 2015 to 2018). The library was prepared using the immunoSEQ multiplex PCR assay. For the multiplex PCR, a mixture combining 60 forward primers for TCR Vbeta segments and 13 reverse primers for TCR Jbeta segments was used. TCRdb re-hosts the immuneACCESS table, in-frame sequences only. Its copies lack some clones; in the studies checked, an unresolved V gene accounts for under half of them, and the cause for the rest is not known. Present in this sample are fewer than 200,000 clones, around 85% of which were seen just once. The ten largest make up 3.5% to 5.5% of the sample. Sequenced input: PBMCs. The receptor set was obtained from a man aged 35 to 55 in good health and CMV-seronegative.

The CDR3 spells CAWSVGRGSGNTIYF. The CDR3 region has the DNA TGTGCCTGGAGTGTGGGCAGGGGTTCAGGAAACACCATATATTTT. J is TRBJ1-3 and V is TRBV30; weak D call: TRBD1 (6 bases). This CDR3 contains 15 residues. Per germline, CDR1 GTSNPN and CDR2 SVGIG (reference sequence). Trimming removed 0 bases from V and 4 bases from J, with 13 bases in between.

This clone was seen a single time. This chain connects TRBV6-1 to TRBJ2-1, with a possible D match to TRBD1 (5 bases). From germline, CDR1 is MNHNS and CDR2 SASEGT. The CDR3 has 14 residues. V lost 7 bases to trimming and J lost 7 bases, with 17 bases between them. The CDR3 here is CASTTGGEANEQFF. As DNA, the CDR3 is TGTGCCAGCACAACAGGTGGTGAGGCGAATGAGCAGTTCTTC.

The chain couples TRBV4-2 to TRBJ1-5; D possibly corresponds to TRBD1 (5 bases). V was cut by 0 bases and J by 2 bases, with 11 bases left in between. The CDR3 is made up of 16 amino acids. CDR1 LGHNA and CDR2 YNFKEQ come from the germline V gene. The CDR3 protein is CASSQEAVQGNQPQHF. The CDR3 bases are TGTGCCAGCAGCCAAGAGGCGGTACAGGGCAATCAGCCCCAGCATTTT.

V gene TRBV15 combines with J gene TRBJ2-5; TRBD2 agrees at 8 bases. This CDR3 is built from 16 residues. The V segment lost 1 base and the J segment 0 bases; nucleotides outside the gene matches: 4. Germline V gene sequence: CDR1 LNHNV, CDR2 YYDKDF (reference sequence). The CDR3 here is CATSRVGSGNQETQYF. In DNA form, the CDR3 reads TGTGCCACCAGCAGAGTTGGTAGCGGGAACCAAGAGACCCAGTACTTC. The variable domain in full, completed from reference TRBV15 and TRBJ2-5, reads DAMVIQNPRYQVTQFGKPVTLSCSQTLNHNVMYWYQQKSSQAPKLLFHYYDKDFNNEADTPDNFQSRRPNTSFCFLDIRSPGLGDTAMYLCATSRVGSGNQETQYFGPGTRLLVL.

The chain has TRBV2 and TRBJ2-1, with 8 bases that match TRBD2. This CDR3 is 13 amino acids long. V lost 10 bases, J lost 3 bases, and 5 bases stayed unmatched. Germline assignment: CDR1 SNHLY and CDR2 FYNNEI. The CDR3 is CATLAGVYNEQFF. The DNA of the CDR3 is TGTGCCACTCTAGCGGGCGTCTACAATGAGCAGTTCTTC.

The V call is TRBV20-1, the J call TRBJ2-7; a weak D match, TRBD1 (5 bases). The CDR3 loop spans 11 amino acids. Germline V gene data show CDR1 as DFQATT and CDR2 as SNEGSKA (reference sequence). The ends were cut back, 2 bases at V and 6 bases at J, with 8 bases in the middle. CDR3 sequence (DNA): TGCAGTGCTAGAAGGGGTGGCGAGCAGTACTTC. Translation gives CSARRGGEQYF.

CDR3 region: CASSVTGTGGSFHGYTF. The CDR3 DNA follows: TGCGCCAGCAGCGTCACCGGGACAGGGGGCTCCTTTCATGGCTACACCTTC. The chain uses TRBV5-1 and TRBJ1-2, with TRBD1 matching 12 bases. The CDR3 sequence is 17 residues long. The V gene end was trimmed by 4 bases and the J gene end by 6 bases; junction bases not matched to a gene: 13. CDR1 SGHRS and CDR2 YFSETQ come from the germline V gene.

The chain uses TRBV5-4 and TRBJ2-5; D is perhaps TRBD2 (5 bases). Per germline, CDR1 SGHNT and CDR2 YYREEE (reference sequence). Trimming took 6 bases from V and 2 from J, leaving 11 bases between them. CDR3 length equals 13 residues. CDR3 region: CASTSEVQETQYF. In DNA form, the CDR3 reads TGTGCCAGCACCTCGGAGGTTCAAGAGACCCAGTACTTC.

The chain joins TRBV11-2 to TRBJ2-7; 11 nucleotides match TRBD2. The germline CDR1 and CDR2 sequences are SGHAT and FQNNGV. After removal of 4 bases from V and 4 bases from J, the junction contained 3 bases not matched to a gene. There are 14 residues in the CDR3. CDR3 nucleotides: TGTGCCAGCAGCTCGACTAGCGGGGTATACGAGCAGTACTTC. As protein: CASSSTSGVYEQYF.

The chain is built from TRBV29-1 and TRBJ1-1; a possible D gene is TRBD1 (5 bases). Per germline, CDR1 SQVTM and CDR2 ANQGSEA. This CDR3 has 12 amino acids. Trimming stripped 7 bases from V and 4 bases from J, with 13 bases between. CDR3 coding DNA: TGCAGCGCCCCAGCGGGGGGCACTGAAGCTTTCTTT. Its protein product is CSAPAGGTEAFF.

This rearrangement joins TRBV27 to TRBJ2-7, with TRBD1 matching 7 bases. This CDR3 has 14 residues. V lost 4 bases and J lost 3; bases outside the gene matches: 6. The germline V gene has CDR1 MNHEY and CDR2 SMNVEV (reference sequence). The CDR3 protein is CASSWQGESYEQYF. The DNA of the CDR3 is TGTGCCAGCAGTTGGCAGGGGGAAAGCTACGAGCAGTACTTC.

This clone was seen a few times. The CDR3 reads CAISESKDRGAQYF. The CDR3 DNA is TGTGCCATCAGTGAGTCGAAAGACAGGGGGGCGCAGTACTTC. This chain uses TRBV10-3 with TRBJ2-7, with TRBD1 matching 9 bases. Per the germline V gene, CDR1 is ENHRY and CDR2 is SYGVKD. CDR3 length: 14 amino acids. The V gene end was trimmed by 0 bases and the J gene end by 9 bases; junction bases not matched to a gene: 6.

CDR3 nucleotides: TGTGCCAGCAGCTTACACGAGAGACAGGGCCCAACCGCGAACACCGGGGAGCTGTTTTTT. This codes for CASSLHERQGPTANTGELFF. This rearrangement joins TRBV11-3 to TRBJ2-2, with 7 positions matching TRBD1. CDR1 SGHNT and CDR2 YENEEA come from the germline V gene. There are 20 residues in the CDR3. V was pared by 2 bases and J by 0 bases, with 15 bases of the junction left unmatched.

V gene TRBV5-1 combines with J gene TRBJ2-3; possible D gene TRBD2, 6 bases. CDR1 SGHRS and CDR2 YFSETQ come from the germline V gene. This CDR3 is 15 amino acids long. V was clipped by 0 bases and J by 3 bases, with 11 bases between them. The CDR3 DNA is TGCGCCAGCAGCTTGGTAGGCGGGGATACAGATACGCAGTATTTT. Amino acid sequence: CASSLVGGDTDTQYF.

The V and J genes are TRBV19 and TRBJ1-6, with D perhaps matching TRBD1 (6 bases). V was cut by 6 bases and J by 9 bases, with 24 bases left in between. The CDR3 extends over 17 amino acids. Per the germline V gene, CDR1 is LNHDA and CDR2 is SQIVND (reference sequence). CDR3 residues: CASRPRGGSGEISPLHF. The CDR3 nucleotides read TGTGCCAGTAGACCTAGAGGGGGTTCCGGCGAAATTTCACCCCTCCACTTT. The full variable domain, in which reference TRBV19 and TRBJ1-6 provide the parts outside the CDR3, is DGGITQSPKYLFRKEGQNVTLSCEQNLNHDAMYWYRQDPGQGLRLIYYSQIVNDFQKGDIAEGYSVSREKKESFPLTVTSAQKNPTAFYLCASRPRGGSGEISPLHFGNGTRLTVT.

The chain carries TRBV7-2 and TRBJ1-1; 8 bases align to TRBD1. CDR3 size: 14 residues. V lost 5 bases and J lost 4; bases outside the gene matches: 6. Germline-derived CDR1 and CDR2 are SGHTA and FQGNSA. CDR3 protein: CASSAGQGGTEAFF. The CDR3 nucleotides are TGTGCCAGCAGCGCCGGACAGGGTGGCACTGAAGCTTTCTTT.